This T cell receptor beta chain was identified in a study of control samples from healthy donors and cancer patients. CDR3 length: 15 amino acids. Trimming took 5 bases from V and 1 from J, leaving 9 bases between them. Germline CDR1 and CDR2: SGHTA and FQGNSA. The data were produced by immunoSEQ multiplex PCR, yet TCRdb's version contains in-frame clones alone and is incomplete. Of some 100,000 clones in the sample, around nine tenths are singletons; the top ten hold 2.5% to 3.5%. The receptor was derived from a human donor in good health. The donor label of this sample is uncertain. The sequencing sample was made of blood. The V gene is TRBV7-2, the J gene TRBJ2-6, with TRBD2 as a possible D gene (5 bases). The CDR3 coding sequence is TGTGCCAGCAGCCCCGAGGGTTCTGGGGCCAACGTCCTGACTTTC. It yields the protein CASSPEGSGANVLTF.